The 16 T cell receptor beta chains reported below all come from one sample, sequenced in a study of blood T cell repertoires in COVID-19. Sequencing used immunoSEQ multiplex PCR; TCRdb keeps in-frame clones, though not all of them. This table holds more than 200,000 clones, more than 85% found once. The sample was peripheral blood. These TCRs come from a woman between 50 and 59 years old with COVID-19, enrolled during active disease.

The chain couples TRBV30 to TRBJ2-3; 11 bases map to TRBD2. Trimming removed 3 bases from V and 5 bases from J; junction bases left unmatched: 13. The CDR3 runs to 17 residues. Germline V gene lookup returns CDR1 GTSNPN and CDR2 SVGIG (reference sequence). This CDR3 is CAWSPPKVAGGRDTQYF. In DNA, the CDR3 is TGTGCCTGGAGCCCCCCCAAGGTAGCGGGGGGGCGAGATACGCAGTATTTT.

As concerns this clone: Additional DNA sequences in this sample encode the identical CDR3. The chain uses TRBV12-3 or TRBV12-4 and TRBJ2-7; unclear D gene. The CDR3 totals 12 residues. V dropped 4 bases and J dropped 0 bases, with 4 bases sitting between them. CDR3 loop: CASSSSSYEQYF. Written as DNA, the CDR3 is TGTGCCAGCAGTTCCTCCTCCTACGAGCAGTACTTC.

The rearrangement uses TRBV5-6 and TRBJ2-4, with a weak D call TRBD1 (5 bases). The germline CDR1 and CDR2 sequences are SGHDT and YYEEEE. Trimming left V 0 bases short and J 15 bases short, with 13 bases between. The CDR3 extends over 12 amino acids. For the CDR3, the DNA is TGTGCCAGCAGCTTGGGTAAGGGGTATGCGTACTTC. Residues: CASSLGKGYAYF.

The V and J genes are TRBV3-1 (or the pseudogene TRBV3-2) and TRBJ2-3, with 8 bases that match TRBD2. The trim removed 0 bases at V and 1 base at J, leaving 6 bases unmatched. The CDR3 has 17 amino acids. Germline V gene sequence: CDR1 LGHDT, CDR2 YNNKEL (reference sequence). Here the CDR3 reads CASSQDRGGHGTDTQYF. The CDR3 DNA reads TGTGCCAGCAGCCAAGACCGGGGGGGACATGGCACAGATACGCAGTATTTT.

The chain links TRBV16 to TRBJ1-1; the D is unclear. The V end was cut by 3 bases, the J end by 7 bases, with 6 bases between. This CDR3 is built from 11 residues. CDR1 and CDR2 from the germline V gene are KGHSY and FQNENV. CDR3 in DNA: TGTGCCAGCAGCCAGCACAGTGAAGCTTTCTTT. This translates into CASSQHSEAFF.

This chain connects TRBV7-2 to TRBJ1-2, with D perhaps TRBD1 (6 bases). This CDR3 is 16 amino acids long. Germline V gene data show CDR1 as SGHTA and CDR2 as FQGNSA. V was shortened by 5 bases and J by 8 bases, with 24 bases between the two germline ends. The CDR3 reads CASSPSWGGGAAGYTF. The CDR3 DNA reads as TGTGCCAGCAGCCCCTCTTGGGGTGGGGGGGCTGCCGGCTACACCTTC.

J is TRBJ2-5 and V is TRBV2; TRBD2 matches 8 bases. CDR1 and CDR2 from the germline V gene are SNHLY and FYNNEI. CDR3 length: 14 amino acids. The junction had 6 bases not matched to a gene; V was cut back by 5 bases and J by 4 bases. CDR3: CASSRGGPRETQYF. In DNA, the CDR3 is TGTGCCAGCAGTCGGGGGGGGCCGAGAGAGACCCAGTACTTC.

The V gene is TRBV3-1 (or the pseudogene TRBV3-2), the J gene TRBJ2-5, with 10 bases that match TRBD1. The J segment lost 2 bases and the V segment lost 4 bases, leaving 7 bases of the junction unmatched. The CDR3 consists of 16 residues. Per germline, CDR1 LGHDT and CDR2 YNNKEL (reference sequence). CDR3: CASSRSGQGVQETQYF. The CDR3 region has the DNA TGTGCCAGCAGCCGGTCCGGACAGGGGGTTCAAGAGACCCAGTACTTC.

This clone has only one observation. The chain recombines TRBV24-1 with TRBJ2-2; D is unclear. The germline gives CDR1 KGHDR, CDR2 SFDVKD. Trimming took 3 bases from V and 0 from J, leaving 10 bases between them. The CDR3 loop spans 16 amino acids. The chain's CDR3 is CATSDPQAPNTGELFF. The CDR3 DNA sequence: TGTGCCACCAGTGATCCGCAGGCCCCGAACACCGGGGAGCTGTTTTTT.

The chain joins TRBV19 to TRBJ2-7; 9 bases match TRBD1. The CDR3 sequence is 14 residues long. CDR1 LNHDA and CDR2 SQIVND come from the germline V gene (reference sequence). The CDR3: CASNIRDRAREQYV. The CDR3 DNA sequence: TGTGCCAGTAATATAAGGGACAGGGCTCGCGAGCAGTACGTC.

The chain combines TRBV6-5 with TRBJ2-6; 8 nucleotides agree with TRBD1. Germline-derived CDR1 and CDR2 are MNHEY and SVGAGI. CDR3 length: 15 amino acids. The V gene end was trimmed by 5 bases and the J gene end by 2 bases; junction bases not matched to a gene: 2. For the CDR3, the DNA is TGTGCCAGCAGTCTACAGGGGGCTGGGGCCAACGTCCTGACTTTC. The encoded protein is CASSLQGAGANVLTF.

The count of this clone is one. Different DNA sequences within this sample yield the same CDR3. The chain couples TRBV12-5 to TRBJ2-3; 12 bases agree with TRBD2. Germline assignment: CDR1 LGHNT and CDR2 FRNRAP. There are 16 residues in the CDR3. J gave up 2 bases and V 4 bases, and 4 bases lay outside the gene matches. The CDR3 bases are TGTGCTAGTGGTTCCGGACTAGCGGGGAACACAGATACGCAGTATTTT. Translating it yields CASGSGLAGNTDTQYF.

This sequence joins TRBV7-2 and TRBJ2-7; D is perhaps TRBD1 (6 bases). This CDR3 spans 15 amino acids. V was cut by 7 bases and J by 6 bases, with 22 bases left in between. CDR1 is SGHTA, CDR2 FQGNSA, per germline. The CDR3 DNA follows: TGTGCCAGCAAAGGGGACGGACAGCCCCTCCTCGAGCAGTACTTC. It is translated as CASKGDGQPLLEQYF. Drawing the rest from reference TRBV7-2 and TRBJ2-7, the complete variable domain is GAGVSQSPSNKVTEKGKDVELRCDPISGHTALYWYRQSLGQGLEFLIYFQGNSAPDKSGLPSDRFSAERTGGSVSTLTIQRTQQEDSAVYLCASKGDGQPLLEQYFGPGTRLTVT.

The CDR3 region is CASSEATASTEAFF. The CDR3 region has the DNA TGTGCCAGCAGTGAAGCGACAGCTAGCACTGAAGCTTTCTTT. The chain employs TRBV2 and TRBJ1-1, with D maybe TRBD1 (5 bases). Between the trimmed V and J ends, which lost 0 bases and 4 bases, there was a span of 9 bases. CDR1 SNHLY and CDR2 FYNNEI come from the germline V gene. The CDR3 is made up of 14 amino acids.

The table lists this clone with a few counts. The chain carries TRBV11-2 and TRBJ1-5, with 8 nucleotides matching TRBD1. The V gene end was trimmed by 2 bases and the J gene end by 3 bases; junction bases not matched to a gene: 3. CDR1 is SGHAT, CDR2 FQNNGV, per germline. This CDR3 spans 15 amino acids. CDR3 DNA sequence: TGTGCCAGCAGCTTAAACAGGGGGTTCAATCAGCCCCAGCATTTT. Protein sequence: CASSLNRGFNQPQHF.

The gene calls are TRBV10-1 and TRBJ1-1, with D perhaps TRBD1 (6 bases). The germline gives CDR1 WNHNN, CDR2 SYGVQD (reference sequence). V lost 0 bases to trimming and J lost 4 bases, with 12 bases between them. This CDR3 region has 15 residues. For the CDR3, the DNA is TGCGCCAGCAGTGAGTCAGGGGGAAGGGGCACTGAAGCTTTCTTT. Translating it yields CASSESGGRGTEAFF.